This TCR beta chain stems from a study of OX40 agonist ivuxolimab in advanced cancers. Between the trimmed V and J ends, which lost 6 bases and 4 bases, there was a span of 13 bases. Germline V CDR1 and CDR2: MNHNS, SASEGT. This CDR3 comprises 13 residues. The protocol was immunoSEQ multiplex PCR, while the TCRdb copy is restricted to in-frame clones and leaves out a portion. Of some 77,000 clones in the sample, around 90% are singletons; the top ten hold about 1.8%. The sample here was CD4+ or CD8+ T cells sorted from blood, taken in a trial of the OX40 agonist ivuxolimab. The rearrangement joins TRBV6-1 to TRBJ2-7, with D possibly being TRBD1 (6 bases). The receptor's source is an adult with an advanced solid tumor such as melanoma, head and neck, liver or kidney cancer. The CDR3 DNA is TGTGCCAGCAGGAGGGACAAAGGATACGAGCAGTACTTC. It codes for CASRRDKGYEQYF.